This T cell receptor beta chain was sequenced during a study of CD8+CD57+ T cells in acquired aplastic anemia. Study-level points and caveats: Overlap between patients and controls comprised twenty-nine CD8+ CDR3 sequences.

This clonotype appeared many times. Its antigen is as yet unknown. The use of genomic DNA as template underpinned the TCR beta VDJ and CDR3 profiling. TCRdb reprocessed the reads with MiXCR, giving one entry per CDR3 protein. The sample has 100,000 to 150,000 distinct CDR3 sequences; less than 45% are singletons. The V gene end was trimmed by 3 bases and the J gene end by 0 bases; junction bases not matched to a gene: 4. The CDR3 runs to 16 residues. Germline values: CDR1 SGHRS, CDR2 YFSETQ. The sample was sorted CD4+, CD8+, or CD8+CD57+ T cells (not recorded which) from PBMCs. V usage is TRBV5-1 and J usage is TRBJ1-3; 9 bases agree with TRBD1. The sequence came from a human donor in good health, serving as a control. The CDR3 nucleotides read TGCGCCAGCAGCTGGGGGACAGGGTACTCTGGAAACACCATATATTTT. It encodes CASSWGTGYSGNTIYF.